Each of the 19 T cell receptor beta chains below was sequenced from the same sample in a study of T cells in Graves' hyperthyroidism and ophthalmopathy (dated by TCRdb to the late 2010s). Libraries were prepared through multiplex PCR. The reads were generated on an Illumina HiSeq 2000. Amplification of TCR beta CDR3 regions was carried out from RNA transcripts. The first round of RT-PCR for the TCR CDR3 was performed with the HTBI primer set and the Qiagen OneStep RT-PCR kit. TCRdb's own reprocessing of the public reads used fastp at Q25 and MiXCR and kept productive beta chains. Every CDR3 protein is listed once, alongside the most common genes and DNA of its rows. This sample lists around 430,000 distinct CDR3 sequences; 15% were detected once. The ten largest clonotypes hold approximately 32% of the sample. The specimen sequenced was blood. All receptors derive from a woman between 25 and 40 years old with Graves' hyperthyroidism.

The V and J genes are TRBV9 and TRBJ1-1; TRBD1 aligns across 8 bases. Germline CDR1 is SGDLS and CDR2 is YYNGEE. Trimming at V came to 4 bases and at J to 4 bases, leaving 9 bases not matched to a gene. The CDR3 totals 15 residues. CDR3 protein: CASSPRTGWGTEAFF. The CDR3 DNA reads TGTGCCAGCAGCCCGCGGACAGGGTGGGGCACTGAAGCTTTCTTT.

This clonotype was seen at least ten times. The gene calls are TRBV6-1 and TRBJ2-1; 12 bases map to TRBD2. Trimming cost V 5 bases and J 4 bases; bases outside gene matches: 6. Germline V CDR1 and CDR2: MNHNS, SASEGT. The CDR3 is 16 residues long. The CDR3 reads CASSYLGTSGYNEQFF. DNA of the CDR3: TGTGCCAGCAGTTATCTTGGGACTAGCGGGTACAATGAGCAGTTCTTC.

The rearrangement joins TRBV6-5 to TRBJ2-1; D tentatively reads TRBD1 or TRBD2 (7 bases each). In germline, CDR1 is MNHEY, CDR2 SVGAGI. This CDR3 region has 14 residues. V gave up 3 bases and J gave up 9 bases, with 15 bases separating them. Here the CDR3 DNA reads TGTGCCAGCAGTTATGCAGGGGGGGGAACTGAGCAGTTCTTC. The encoded protein is CASSYAGGGTEQFF.

This clonotype has a single count. V and J are TRBV2 and TRBJ1-5; D uncertain. Germline assignment: CDR1 SNHLY and CDR2 FYNNEI. The CDR3 length is 14 residues. Trimming cost V 2 bases and J 4 bases, with 9 bases left between them. CDR3 in amino acids: CASSEWVGNQPQHF. The CDR3 nucleotides are TGTGCCAGCAGTGAATGGGTGGGGAATCAGCCCCAGCATTTT.

In its sample, this clonotype was seen many times. The gene calls are TRBV5-6 and TRBJ2-1, with TRBD2 matching 11 bases. CDR1 SGHDT and CDR2 YYEEEE come from the germline V gene. V lost 2 bases and J lost 4; bases outside the gene matches: 2. The CDR3 contains 15 residues. The CDR3 DNA follows: TGTGCCAGCAGCTTTAGCGGGAGGGGGTACAATGAGCAGTTCTTC. Amino acid sequence: CASSFSGRGYNEQFF.

Details on this clonotype: A much larger clone is a single base away; this may be a read error. The chain joins TRBV6-1 to TRBJ1-1; weak D call: TRBD1 (5 bases). The CDR3 spans 16 residues. Germline lookup yields CDR1 MNHNS and CDR2 SASEGT. V was pared by 5 bases and J by 6 bases, with 22 bases between. This CDR3 is CASSSEPGPLGAEAFF. In DNA, the CDR3 is TGTGCCAGCAGTTCGGAGCCGGGACCCCTGGGGGCTGAAGCTTTCTTT.

This clonotype occurred once. One base away lies a much larger clone, so this may be a sequencing read error. This sequence joins TRBV3-1 and TRBJ1-3, with 7 bases matching TRBD1. Losses at the gene ends were 8 bases for V and 0 bases for J; bases not matched to a gene: 7. Germline assignment: CDR1 LGHDT and CDR2 YNNKEL (reference sequence). The CDR3 runs to 15 residues. For the CDR3, the DNA is TGTGCCAGCGGCCCGGGACAGCTCTCTGGAAACACCATATATTTT. As protein: CASGPGQLSGNTIYF.

This clonotype was seen at least ten times. The CDR3 spells CASSEDGTVQETQYF. The CDR3 coding sequence is TGTGCCAGCAGTGAGGACGGGACAGTTCAAGAGACCCAGTACTTC. The J gene is TRBJ2-5, the V gene TRBV2; 7 bases agree with TRBD1. The CDR3 runs to 15 residues. Germline V lookup: CDR1 SNHLY, CDR2 FYNNEI. Trimming took 3 bases from V and 2 from J; bases not matched to a gene: 6.

This clonotype showed up many times. Sequence at one end of the junction differs from germline and may be a read error. The chain uses TRBV7-9 and TRBJ2-1, with unresolved D. CDR1 and CDR2 (germline): SEHNR, FQNEAQ (reference sequence). The CDR3 has 15 residues. CDR3 loop: CASSLAGSSYNEQFF. CDR3 nucleotide sequence: TGTGCCAGCAGTTTAGCTGGTAGCTCCTACAATGAGCAGTTCTTC.

This clonotype appeared many times. The DNA for the CDR3 is TGTGCCAGCAGTTACTCTAAGCGCGGAACCTACGAGCAGTACTTC. It is translated as CASSYSKRGTYEQYF. The chain has TRBV6-6 and TRBJ2-7; D call uncertain. The germline V and J ends were trimmed by 0 bases and 2 bases, with 11 bases remaining between them. The germline gives CDR1 MNHNY, CDR2 SVGAGI (reference sequence). CDR3 length: 15 amino acids.

The sample holds a few counts of this clonotype. The chain joins TRBV5-1 to TRBJ2-2, with D maybe TRBD1 (5 bases). Germline-derived CDR1 and CDR2 are SGHRS and YFSETQ. V lost 0 bases and J lost 0, with 12 bases in between. CDR3 length: 17 amino acids. The CDR3 DNA follows: TGCGCCAGCAGCTTGGCCCAGGGTCGGGCGAACACCGGGGAGCTGTTTTTT. It codes for CASSLAQGRANTGELFF.

The chain links TRBV6-1 to TRBJ1-2; D perhaps matches TRBD1 (6 bases). The V and J ends lost 5 bases and 7 bases respectively, with 20 bases between them. The V gene's germline CDR1 is MNHNS and CDR2 SASEGT. This CDR3 region has 15 residues. In DNA form, the CDR3 reads TGTGCCAGCAGTATATCCGAGGGGGGGAAACGTGGCTACACCTTC. Encoded protein: CASSISEGGKRGYTF.

This chain links TRBV19 with TRBJ2-3, with 12 bases that match TRBD2. After removal of 11 bases from V and 0 bases from J, the junction contained 9 bases not matched to a gene. The CDR3 covers 16 residues. Germline V gene data show CDR1 as LNHDA and CDR2 as SQIVND (reference sequence). The CDR3 here is CAGRLAGERSTDTQYF. The DNA for the CDR3 is TGTGCCGGCAGACTAGCGGGAGAACGGAGCACAGATACGCAGTATTTT.

The genes are TRBV5-1 and TRBJ2-7, with D unclear. V dropped 0 bases and J dropped 1 base, with 8 bases sitting between them. Germline-derived CDR1 and CDR2 are SGHRS and YFSETQ. This CDR3 has 14 amino acids. The CDR3 bases are TGCGCCAGCAGCTTGGTGGACGGGTCCTACGAGCAGTACTTC. Translating it yields CASSLVDGSYEQYF.

This clonotype occurred many times. The chain couples TRBV3-1 to TRBJ1-1; the D gene is possibly TRBD1 (5 bases). Germline CDR1 reads LGHDT; CDR2 reads YNNKEL (reference sequence). V was cut by 4 bases and J by 1 base, with 13 bases left in between. This CDR3 contains 15 residues. CDR3 loop: CASSPPGRGNTEAFF. The CDR3 region has the DNA TGTGCCAGCAGCCCGCCGGGACGGGGGAACACTGAAGCTTTCTTT. Supplemented by reference TRBV3-1 and TRBJ1-1, the full variable domain reads DTAVSQTPKYLVTQMGNDKSIKCEQNLGHDTMYWYKQDSKKFLKIMFSYNNKELIINETVPNRFSPKSPDKAHLNLHINSLELGDSAVYFCASSPPGRGNTEAFFGQGTRLTVV.

In regard to this clonotype: This likely traces to a read error, being one base from a far larger clone. The rearrangement links TRBV28 to TRBJ2-2, with D unclear. The CDR3 is 12 residues long. CDR1 is MDHEN and CDR2 is SYDVKM in the germline V gene. CDR3 region: CAGSLVTGELFF. The DNA of the CDR3 is TGTGCCGGCAGTTTAGTCACCGGGGAGCTGTTTTTT. The variable domain in full, completed from reference TRBV28 and TRBJ2-2, reads DVKVTQSSRYLVKRTGEKVFLECVQDMDHENMFWYRQDPGLGLRLIYFSYDVKMKEKGDIPEGYSVSREKKERFSLILESASTNQTSMYLCAGSLVTGELFFGEGSRLTVL.

This clonotype has a count of ten or more. Here the CDR3 DNA reads TGTGCCAGCAGCTTAGCCCCTAGCGGGAGCAATGAGCAGTTCTTC. Translation gives CASSLAPSGSNEQFF. The chain couples TRBV7-9 to TRBJ2-1; 10 bases line up with TRBD2. The CDR3 length is 15 residues. V shed 0 bases and J 6 bases; nucleotides not matched to a gene: 2. From germline, CDR1 is SEHNR and CDR2 FQNEAQ (reference sequence). Based on the CDR3 plus reference TRBV7-9 and TRBJ2-1, the full variable domain is DTGVSQNPRHKITKRGQNVTFRCDPISEHNRLYWYRQTLGQGPEFLTYFQNEAQLEKSRLLSDRFSAERPKGSFSTLEIQRTEQGDSAMYLCASSLAPSGSNEQFFGPGTRLTVL.

V gene TRBV19 combines with J gene TRBJ2-5; possibly TRBD1 for D (6 bases). V was cut by 0 bases and J by 2 bases, with 7 bases left in between. Per germline, CDR1 LNHDA and CDR2 SQIVND (reference sequence). The CDR3 runs 14 residues. The CDR3 spells CASSIDGQQETQYF. CDR3 DNA: TGTGCCAGTAGTATAGACGGACAGCAAGAGACCCAGTACTTC.

This clonotype was recorded many times. The J gene is TRBJ2-2, the V gene TRBV28; 7 bases are shared with TRBD1. V was clipped by 6 bases and J by 0 bases; unmatched bases: 7. Germline loops: CDR1 MDHEN, CDR2 SYDVKM. This CDR3 is built from 16 residues. CDR3 nucleotides: TGTGCCAGCAGACCGCCCGGGACAGCGAACACCGGGGAGCTGTTTTTT. Translation: CASRPPGTANTGELFF.